These 31 T cell receptor beta chains were all obtained from the same sample, sequenced in a study of blood T cell repertoires in COVID-19. Data came from immunoSEQ multiplex PCR; TCRdb stores just in-frame clones and leaves some out. The sample consists of about 75,000 clones, about 88% of them appearing once. Sequenced material: peripheral blood. These receptors were taken from a human donor in a cohort sampled during active COVID-19.

The chain joins TRBV2 to TRBJ2-5, with a possible D match to TRBD1 (5 bases). This CDR3 has 12 amino acids. Germline values: CDR1 SNHLY, CDR2 FYNNEI. The germline V and J ends were trimmed by 7 bases and 4 bases, with 10 bases remaining between them. The CDR3 nucleotides read TGTGCCAGCAAATGGGGCGCAGAGACCCAGTACTTC. It specifies CASKWGAETQYF.

This CDR3 is CASSLRSGLAGARNTGELFF. CDR3 nucleotides: TGTGCCAGCAGCCTCAGATCGGGACTAGCGGGGGCCAGAAACACCGGGGAGCTGTTTTTT. This sequence joins TRBV3-1 (or the pseudogene TRBV3-2) and TRBJ2-2, with 14 bases lining up with TRBD2. This CDR3 contains 20 residues. The germline gives CDR1 LGHDT, CDR2 YNNKEL (reference sequence). The V and J ends lost 4 bases and 2 bases, in that order; junction bases with no gene match: 12.

The CDR3 DNA follows: TGTGCCAGCAGTTTAATGAAGGGGGCTGGGGCCAACGTCCTGACTTTC. It codes for CASSLMKGAGANVLTF. V and J are TRBV27 and TRBJ2-6; D possibly corresponds to TRBD1 (6 bases). V shed 2 bases and J shed 2 bases, with 10 bases lying between them. CDR1 is MNHEY, CDR2 SMNVEV, per germline (reference sequence). The CDR3 spans 16 residues. The variable domain in full, completed from reference TRBV27 and TRBJ2-6, reads EAQVTQNPRYLITVTGKKLTVTCSQNMNHEYMSWYRQDPGLGLRQIYYSMNVEVTDKGDVPEGYKVSRKEKRNFPLILESPSPNQTSLYFCASSLMKGAGANVLTFGAGSRLTVL.

This chain connects TRBV6-5 to TRBJ2-1; 10 bases map to TRBD2. The CDR3 totals 16 residues. The ends lost 0 bases at V and 4 bases at J; junction bases unmatched: 3. Germline V CDR1 and CDR2: MNHEY, SVGAGI. CDR3 residues: CASSYSRAGGYNEQFF. In DNA form, the CDR3 reads TGTGCCAGCAGTTACTCGAGAGCGGGGGGGTACAATGAGCAGTTCTTC.

The chain has TRBV6-5 and TRBJ1-1, with 8 bases that match TRBD1. CDR3 length: 15 residues. CDR1 and CDR2 (germline): MNHEY, SVGAGI. V shed 3 bases and J 5 bases; nucleotides not matched to a gene: 8. Here the CDR3 reads CASSYATGGKTEAFF. CDR3 nucleotides: TGTGCCAGCAGTTATGCTACAGGGGGTAAGACTGAAGCTTTCTTT.

This chain joins TRBV6-5 and TRBJ2-3; D might be TRBD1 (6 bases). The V gene's germline CDR1 is MNHEY and CDR2 SVGAGI. Trimming took 6 bases from V and 4 from J, leaving 11 bases between them. The CDR3 is made up of 13 amino acids. The CDR3 DNA is TGTGCCAGCAGCGGACAGACTGCAGATACGCAGTATTTT. As protein: CASSGQTADTQYF.

This chain joins TRBV2 and TRBJ2-4; no firm D call. The CDR3 spans 11 residues. Trimming stripped 6 bases from V and 5 bases from J, with 5 bases between. Germline V gene lookup returns CDR1 SNHLY and CDR2 FYNNEI. The CDR3 protein is CASRSENIQYF. CDR3 DNA sequence: TGTGCCAGCAGGAGTGAAAACATTCAGTACTTC.

The chain has TRBV9 and TRBJ2-7, with TRBD2 as a possible D gene (5 bases). Deletions cut 0 bases from V and 2 bases from J, with 6 bases between. Germline CDR1 reads SGDLS; CDR2 reads YYNGEE. This CDR3 has 13 amino acids. In DNA form, the CDR3 reads TGTGCCAGCAGCGTAGATAGCGCCTACGAGCAGTACTTC. Translation gives CASSVDSAYEQYF.

This chain uses TRBV5-3 with TRBJ1-1; no clear D gene. TRBV5-3 has ORF status, its function being uncertain. This CDR3 region has 12 residues. Trimming pared 2 bases from V and 7 bases from J, leaving 9 bases between. CDR3 region: CARSFDTYEAFF. CDR3 sequence (DNA): TGTGCCAGAAGCTTTGACACCTATGAAGCTTTCTTT.

This sequence joins TRBV5-4 and TRBJ2-1; 12 bases are a match to TRBD1. There are 14 residues in the CDR3. With V trimmed by 4 bases and J by 8 bases, 4 bases remained unmatched. Germline CDR1 is SGHNT and CDR2 is YYREEE (reference sequence). The CDR3 coding sequence is TGTGCCAGCAGCCGGGACAGGGGGCAACATGAGCAGTTCTTC. Translation: CASSRDRGQHEQFF.

The rearrangement links TRBV18 to TRBJ1-1, with D perhaps TRBD1 (5 bases). The CDR3 has 13 residues. Germline V CDR1 and CDR2: KGHSH, LQKENI. Deletions cut 6 bases from V and 1 base from J, with 9 bases between. CDR3 region: CASSQTGNTEAFF. The CDR3 DNA follows: TGTGCCAGCTCGCAAACAGGGAACACTGAAGCTTTCTTT. The full variable domain, rest sourced from reference TRBV18 and TRBJ1-1, is NAGVMQNPRHLVRRRGQEARLRCSPMKGHSHVYWYRQLPEEGLKFMVYLQKENIIDESGMPKERFSAEFPKEGPSILRIQQVVRGDSAAYFCASSQTGNTEAFFGQGTRLTVV.

The genes are TRBV7-2 and TRBJ2-2; D gene uncertain. There are 14 residues in the CDR3. CDR1 and CDR2 (germline): SGHTA, FQGNSA. Between the trimmed V and J ends, which lost 1 base and 4 bases, there was a span of 7 bases. The CDR3 is CASSLGPGTGELFF. The CDR3 nucleotides are TGTGCCAGCAGCTTAGGTCCAGGCACCGGGGAGCTGTTTTTT.

V and J are TRBV13 and TRBJ1-1, with a weak D call TRBD1 (5 bases). The CDR3 length is 15 residues. V was cut by 5 bases and J by 5 bases, with 18 bases left in between. Germline CDR1 PRHDT, CDR2 FYEKMQ (reference sequence). The CDR3 bases are TGTGCCAGCAGCGACAGTTCTTGGTTACGGACTGAAGCTTTCTTT. It yields the protein CASSDSSWLRTEAFF.

This clone occurred once. This rearrangement joins TRBV5-4 to TRBJ2-5, with 10 positions matching TRBD2. After removal of 3 bases from V and 4 bases from J, the junction contained 6 bases not matched to a gene. Germline CDR1 SGHNT, CDR2 YYREEE (reference sequence). CDR3 length: 15 residues. CDR3 residues: CASSSKRGGRETQYF. CDR3 DNA sequence: TGTGCCAGCAGCTCTAAGCGGGGGGGCCGAGAGACCCAGTACTTC.

This clone has just a few counts. V usage is TRBV10-1 and J usage is TRBJ2-2; 10 bases are shared with TRBD2. The V gene end was trimmed by 3 bases and the J gene end by 1 base; junction bases not matched to a gene: 2. This CDR3 has 16 amino acids. The germline gives CDR1 WNHNN, CDR2 SYGVQD (reference sequence). The CDR3 DNA is TGCGCCAGCAGTGACGCTAGCGGGGGGAACACCGGGGAGCTGTTTTTT. As protein: CASSDASGGNTGELFF.

The rearrangement links TRBV7-2 to TRBJ1-1; no definite D call. Between the trimmed V and J ends, which lost 3 bases and 1 base, there was a span of 12 bases. The CDR3 spans 15 residues. Per the germline V gene, CDR1 is SGHTA and CDR2 is FQGNSA. The CDR3 DNA reads TGTGCCAGCAGCTTTGGCCCCCTAGGGAACACTGAAGCTTTCTTT. As protein: CASSFGPLGNTEAFF.

The chain is built from TRBV6-5 and TRBJ2-7, with a possible D match to TRBD1 (6 bases). V was cut by 8 bases and J by 5 bases, with 19 bases left in between. This CDR3 has 14 amino acids. Germline values: CDR1 MNHEY, CDR2 SVGAGI. The CDR3 nucleotides are TGTGCCAGCCTAAGGGGGTGGGGGAGAGACGAGCAGTACTTC. Translating gives CASLRGWGRDEQYF.

The J gene is TRBJ2-7, the V gene TRBV18, with TRBD2 as a possible D gene (5 bases). Germline CDR1 reads KGHSH; CDR2 reads LQKENI. The CDR3 covers 15 residues. V lost 2 bases to trimming and J lost 0 bases, with 11 bases between them. CDR3 amino acids: CASSPGIGLSYEQYF. The CDR3 DNA sequence: TGTGCCAGCTCACCAGGCATAGGACTCTCCTACGAGCAGTACTTC.

This clone has just one count. This chain connects TRBV6-1 to TRBJ2-3; D might be TRBD1 (7 bases). The V end was cut by 4 bases, the J end by 6 bases, with 20 bases between. Germline-derived CDR1 and CDR2 are MNHNS and SASEGT. This CDR3 is 16 amino acids long. CDR3 sequence reads: CASSGSGTVGGDTQYF. The DNA for the CDR3 is TGTGCCAGCAGTGGCTCCGGGACAGTAGGAGGGGATACGCAGTATTTT.

J is TRBJ2-3 and V is TRBV7-2; 7 bases are a match to TRBD1. From germline, CDR1 is SGHTA and CDR2 FQGNSA. The CDR3 contains 16 residues. Germline trimming cut 1 base from V and 2 bases from J; bases unmatched to any gene: 6. The DNA for the CDR3 is TGTGCCAGCAGCTTAGTGACCGGGACAGCCACAGATACGCAGTATTTT. It specifies CASSLVTGTATDTQYF.

This clone was picked up one time. The V call is TRBV2, the J call TRBJ2-1; 9 nucleotides align to TRBD2. J was trimmed by 4 bases and V by 5 bases; bases with no gene match: 6. The CDR3 has 15 amino acids. Germline CDR1 reads SNHLY; CDR2 reads FYNNEI. The CDR3: CASSSGTSPYNEQFF. The CDR3 DNA follows: TGTGCCAGCAGTTCCGGGACTAGCCCGTACAATGAGCAGTTCTTC.

This chain joins TRBV6-1 and TRBJ2-5; the D gene is possibly TRBD1 (5 bases). The CDR3 sequence is 14 residues long. V lost 3 bases and J 2 bases, leaving 10 bases between the germline ends. Germline V gene sequence: CDR1 MNHNS, CDR2 SASEGT. The CDR3 DNA is TGTGCCAGCAGTGAGCAGGGTTCTCAAGAGACCCAGTACTTC. Translating it yields CASSEQGSQETQYF.

The J gene is TRBJ1-2, the V gene TRBV6-5; 9 bases map to TRBD1. Germline CDR1 MNHEY, CDR2 SVGAGI. With V trimmed by 2 bases and J by 4 bases, 8 bases remained unmatched. This CDR3 is 16 amino acids long. In DNA form, the CDR3 reads TGTGCCAGCAGTTACCGTCAGACAGGGGGGGTCTATGGCTACACCTTC. Amino acid sequence: CASSYRQTGGVYGYTF.

The chain employs TRBV28 and TRBJ2-5; D is uncertain. Trimming cost V 3 bases and J 4 bases, with 9 bases left between them. The CDR3 contains 13 residues. Looked up from germline, CDR1 is MDHEN and CDR2 is SYDVKM. Here the CDR3 reads CASSFSPGETQYF. For the CDR3, the DNA is TGTGCCAGCAGTTTTTCCCCCGGAGAGACCCAGTACTTC.

This clone was detected only a few times. The gene calls are TRBV5-6 and TRBJ2-7; no clear D. Trimming removed 4 bases at V and 5 bases at J, with 7 bases between. The CDR3 length is 11 residues. Germline CDR1 is SGHDT and CDR2 is YYEEEE. CDR3 nucleotides: TGTGCCAGCAGCGCACTTGACGAGCAGTACTTC. It translates to CASSALDEQYF.

The chain combines TRBV5-1 with TRBJ2-2, with TRBD2 matching over 7 bases. CDR1 is SGHRS and CDR2 is YFSETQ in the germline V gene. The CDR3 runs 16 residues. J was trimmed by 5 bases and V by 4 bases; bases with no gene match: 11. In nucleotides, the CDR3 is TGCGCCAGCAGCGCTCTTGAGGGAGGGAAAACCGGGGAGCTGTTTTTT. It codes for CASSALEGGKTGELFF. Combining the CDR3 with reference TRBV5-1 and TRBJ2-2 gives the whole variable domain KAGVTQTPRYLIKTRGQQVTLSCSPISGHRSVSWYQQTPGQGLQFLFEYFSETQRNKGNFPGRFSGRQFSNSRSEMNVSTLELGDSALYLCASSALEGGKTGELFFGEGSRLTVL.

In this sample, this clone turned up once. The gene calls are TRBV14 and TRBJ2-1; D might be TRBD1 (5 bases). Trimming took 3 bases from V and 4 from J, leaving 10 bases between them. Per the germline V gene, CDR1 is SGHDN and CDR2 is FVKESK. CDR3 size: 14 residues. The CDR3 here is CASSHRQIYNEQFF. Written as DNA, the CDR3 is TGTGCCAGCAGCCACCGACAGATATACAATGAGCAGTTCTTC.

This rearrangement joins TRBV3-1 (or the pseudogene TRBV3-2) to TRBJ2-7; D perhaps matches TRBD1 (7 bases). Trimming pared 4 bases from V and 3 bases from J, leaving 13 bases between. Germline-derived CDR1 and CDR2 are LGHDT and YNNKEL (reference sequence). The CDR3 spans 14 residues. CDR3 nucleotide sequence: TGTGCCAGCAGCCCCGGGACAGCGGGCTACGAGCAGTACTTC. Protein product: CASSPGTAGYEQYF.

The chain links TRBV6-5 to TRBJ2-2, with 8 bases aligning to TRBD1. The ends lost 11 bases at V and 8 bases at J; junction bases unmatched: 16. Germline CDR1 reads MNHEY; CDR2 reads SVGAGI. The CDR3 runs to 15 residues. CDR3 in amino acids: CAGQGRGPLGGELFF. CDR3 nucleotides: TGTGCCGGCCAAGGCAGGGGGCCCCTTGGGGGGGAGCTGTTTTTT.

The chain recombines TRBV7-9 with TRBJ2-2, with D possibly matching TRBD1 (5 bases). Trimming pared 1 base from V and 10 bases from J, leaving 13 bases between. Germline lookup yields CDR1 SEHNR and CDR2 FQNEAQ (reference sequence). The CDR3 is made up of 14 amino acids. In DNA, the CDR3 is TGTGCCAGCAGCTTAGGGTTGGGGCTGGAGGAGCTGTTTTTT. Amino acid sequence: CASSLGLGLEELFF.

The rearrangement uses TRBV28 and TRBJ1-3, with D tentatively TRBD1 (5 bases). The CDR3 totals 15 residues. With 5 bases removed from V and 0 bases from J, the gap between germline ends came to 11 bases. The germline V gene encodes CDR1 MDHEN and CDR2 SYDVKM. In DNA, the CDR3 is TGTGCCAGCAGTCCTGGGACTACCTCTGGAAACACCATATATTTT. It translates to CASSPGTTSGNTIYF.